This T cell receptor beta chain was observed in a study of identifying expanded T cells in peripheral blood. Details on this clone: The antigen is undetermined.

Trimming pared 4 bases from V and 5 bases from J, leaving 6 bases between. Germline-derived CDR1 and CDR2 are SGHDT and YYEEEE. This CDR3 spans 11 amino acids. Clones were read by immunoSEQ multiplex PCR, and TCRdb kept only the in-frame ones, dropping some. The sample includes some 78,000 clones, 84% seen only once; the top ten take approximately 20%. General study points: Clone count variance between approximately two-week samples rose with total template count.

This TCR derives from a person between 18 and 69 years old in good health. The rearrangement links TRBV5-6 to TRBJ1-2; no clear D gene. The specimen sequenced was blood. Here the CDR3 DNA reads TGTGCCAGCAGCCAATCGTATGGCTACACCTTC. Translated: CASSQSYGYTF.